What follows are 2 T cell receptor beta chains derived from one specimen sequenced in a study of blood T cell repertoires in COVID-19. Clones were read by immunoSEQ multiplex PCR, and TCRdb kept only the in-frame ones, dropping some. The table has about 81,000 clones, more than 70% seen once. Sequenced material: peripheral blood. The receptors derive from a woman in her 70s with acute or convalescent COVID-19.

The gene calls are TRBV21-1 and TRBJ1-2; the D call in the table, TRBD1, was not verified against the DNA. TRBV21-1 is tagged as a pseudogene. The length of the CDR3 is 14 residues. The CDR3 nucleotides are TGTGCCAGCAGCAAAGCGGACAGGGCCCATGGCTACACCTTC. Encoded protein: CASSKADRAHGYTF.

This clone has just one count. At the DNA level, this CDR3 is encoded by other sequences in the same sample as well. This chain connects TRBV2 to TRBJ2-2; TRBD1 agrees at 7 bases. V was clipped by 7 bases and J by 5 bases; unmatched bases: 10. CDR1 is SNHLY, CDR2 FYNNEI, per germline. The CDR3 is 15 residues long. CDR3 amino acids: CASNHPGQRTGELFF. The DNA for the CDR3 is TGTGCCAGCAATCATCCGGGACAGAGAACCGGGGAGCTGTTTTTT.